The 10 T cell receptor beta chains below come from one sample, sequenced in a study of vaccination and CD4 T cells after COVID-19. These receptors' antigens are unknown. Sequencing of the DNA from cultured CD4+ T cells was carried out with the Oncomine TCR Beta short-read assay. In TCRdb, the PCR reads were re-called with MiXCR into one record per CDR3 protein. The sample includes fewer than 20,000 distinct CDR3 sequences, 52% of them seen just once. Indicated treatment: approximately nine-day PBMC culture with coronavirus spike peptide pools or control peptides (ViraFEST assay). The source material was CD4+ T cells from blood, cultured in vitro, sampled before SARS-CoV-2 vaccination. The receptors come from a human donor who had recovered from COVID-19.

Only a few counts were recorded for this clonotype. This chain links TRBV27 with TRBJ1-6; the D is unclear. The CDR3 is 15 amino acids. Germline loops: CDR1 MNHEY, CDR2 SMNVEV (reference sequence). The ends were cut back, 4 bases at V and 0 bases at J, with 7 bases in the middle. In nucleotides, the CDR3 is TGTGCCAGCAGTTCCCCAAGCTCCTATAATTCACCCCTCCACTTT. Translating gives CASSSPSSYNSPLHF.

The rearrangement links TRBV20-1 to TRBJ2-3, with TRBD2 as a possible D gene (6 bases). Trimming pared 6 bases from V and 2 bases from J, leaving 12 bases between. This CDR3 comprises 13 residues. CDR1 is DFQATT, CDR2 SNEGSKA, per germline (reference sequence). Written as DNA, the CDR3 is TGCAGTGCCCCGGGGGATTTCACAGATACGCAGTATTTT. Translating gives CSAPGDFTDTQYF.

The V call is TRBV7-2, the J call TRBJ1-2, with D possibly TRBD1 on 5 matching bases. Germline CDR1 is SGHTA and CDR2 is FQGNSA. The ends were cut back, 7 bases at V and 2 bases at J, with 14 bases in the middle. CDR3 size: 14 residues. CDR3 sequence (DNA): TGTGCCAGCACCCTGCAGGGTATCAACTATGGCTACACCTTC. Amino acids: CASTLQGINYGYTF.

The chain joins TRBV24-1 to TRBJ1-5, with D unresolved. Trimming removed 0 bases at V and 0 bases at J, with 20 bases between. This CDR3 contains 20 residues. Germline V gene sequence: CDR1 KGHDR, CDR2 SFDVKD. The CDR3 sequence: CATSDLIPGPLKYSNQPQHF. In DNA, the CDR3 is TGTGCCACCAGTGATTTGATCCCAGGCCCTCTAAAATATAGCAATCAGCCCCAGCATTTT.

The gene calls are TRBV15 and TRBJ1-1; D may be TRBD1 (6 bases). V was clipped by 6 bases and J by 5 bases, with 19 bases between them. CDR1 is LNHNV, CDR2 YYDKDF, per germline (reference sequence). The CDR3 loop spans 15 amino acids. The CDR3 DNA sequence: TGTGCCACCAGTAAGGTAGGACTGGGGGCGACTGAAGCTTTCTTT. Protein product: CATSKVGLGATEAFF.

The rearrangement links TRBV20-1 to TRBJ2-1; D gene ambiguous. Looked up from germline, CDR1 is DFQATT and CDR2 is SNEGSKA (reference sequence). Between the trimmed V and J ends, which lost 3 bases and 5 bases, there was a span of 14 bases. CDR3 length: 14 residues. CDR3 DNA: TGCAGTGCTAGCGATGGGTTTTCGAACAATGAGCAGTTCTTC. Translated: CSASDGFSNNEQFF.

This CDR3 is CSADIRSGGYTF. CDR3 in DNA: TGCAGTGCGGATATCAGAAGCGGCGGCTACACCTTC. The genes are TRBV20-1 and TRBJ1-2; D remains ambiguous. Germline CDR1 DFQATT, CDR2 SNEGSKA (reference sequence). Trimming left V 6 bases short and J 8 bases short, with 16 bases between. The CDR3 sequence is 12 residues long.

CDR3 protein: CSAREGMPNYNEQFF. CDR3 DNA: TGCAGTGCTAGAGAGGGAATGCCTAACTACAATGAGCAGTTCTTC. The chain combines TRBV20-1 with TRBJ2-1, with unresolved D. CDR1 is DFQATT and CDR2 is SNEGSKA in the germline V gene (reference sequence). Trimming stripped 0 bases from V and 3 bases from J, with 12 bases between. CDR3 length: 15 residues.

The rearrangement uses TRBV20-1 and TRBJ1-2, with TRBD1 identical over 7 bases. V trimming: 6 bases; J trimming: 5 bases; junction bases outside the gene matches: 12. This CDR3 region has 14 residues. CDR1 and CDR2 from the germline V gene are DFQATT and SNEGSKA (reference sequence). The CDR3 spells CSALYDRAGYGYTF. Written as DNA, the CDR3 is TGCAGTGCCTTATACGACAGGGCGGGGTATGGCTACACCTTC.

The gene calls are TRBV20-1 and TRBJ1-4; TRBD1 agrees at 7 bases. J was trimmed by 10 bases and V by 5 bases; bases with no gene match: 13. CDR3 length: 14 amino acids. Germline V gene sequence: CDR1 DFQATT, CDR2 SNEGSKA (reference sequence). This CDR3 reads CSAPSDREIGKLFF. CDR3 DNA: TGCAGTGCTCCCTCCGACAGGGAAATCGGAAAACTGTTTTTT.